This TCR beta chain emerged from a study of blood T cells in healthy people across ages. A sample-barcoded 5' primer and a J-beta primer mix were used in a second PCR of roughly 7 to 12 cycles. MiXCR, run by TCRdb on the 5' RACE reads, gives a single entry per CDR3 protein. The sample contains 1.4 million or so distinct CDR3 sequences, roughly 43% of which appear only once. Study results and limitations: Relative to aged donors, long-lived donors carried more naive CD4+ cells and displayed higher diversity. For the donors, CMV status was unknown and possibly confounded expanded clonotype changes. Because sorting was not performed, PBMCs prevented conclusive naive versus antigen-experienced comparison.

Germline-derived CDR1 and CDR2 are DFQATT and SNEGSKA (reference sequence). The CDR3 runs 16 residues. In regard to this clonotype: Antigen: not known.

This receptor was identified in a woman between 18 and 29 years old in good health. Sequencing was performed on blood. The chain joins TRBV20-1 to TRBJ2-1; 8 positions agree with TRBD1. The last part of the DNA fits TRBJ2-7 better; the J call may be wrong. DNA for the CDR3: TGCAGTGCTAGAGATCGGACAGGGTGGACCTACAATGAGCAGTACTTC. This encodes CSARDRTGWTYNEQYF.